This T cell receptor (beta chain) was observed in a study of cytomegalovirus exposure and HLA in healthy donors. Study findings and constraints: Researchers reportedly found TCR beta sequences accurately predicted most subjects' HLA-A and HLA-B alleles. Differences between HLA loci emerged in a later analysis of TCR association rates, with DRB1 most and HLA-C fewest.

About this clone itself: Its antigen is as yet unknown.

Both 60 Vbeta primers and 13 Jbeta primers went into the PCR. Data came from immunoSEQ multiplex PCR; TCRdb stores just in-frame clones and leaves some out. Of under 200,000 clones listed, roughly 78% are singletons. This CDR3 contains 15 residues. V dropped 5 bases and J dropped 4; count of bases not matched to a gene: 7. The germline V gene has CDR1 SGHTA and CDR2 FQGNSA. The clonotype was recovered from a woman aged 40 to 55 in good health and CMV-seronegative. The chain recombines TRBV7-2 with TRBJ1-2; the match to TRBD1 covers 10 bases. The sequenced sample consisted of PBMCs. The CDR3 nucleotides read TGTGCCAGCAGCGCTTCGACAGGGGGCGCCTATGGCTACACCTTC. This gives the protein CASSASTGGAYGYTF. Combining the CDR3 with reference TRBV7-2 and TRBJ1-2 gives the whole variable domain GAGVSQSPSNKVTEKGKDVELRCDPISGHTALYWYRQSLGQGLEFLIYFQGNSAPDKSGLPSDRFSAERTGGSVSTLTIQRTQQEDSAVYLCASSASTGGAYGYTFGSGTRLTVV.